Listed below are T cell receptor beta chains from one sample, sequenced in a study of siplizumab effects on memory and regulatory T cells. Measured with immunoSEQ multiplex PCR; TCRdb has only the in-frame clones, and not every one. This table holds about 68,000 clones, 93% found once. Sequencing was done on a sample of CD8+ T cells sorted from blood. The receptors shown here come from a human donor in good health. CDR3s include the opening cysteine and the closing phenylalanine or tryptophan. D genes are given only for firm matches.

d_gene: .
j_gene: TRBJ2-7
v_gene: TRBV10-3
CDR3nt: TGTGCCATCGGGGGACCGGGCTCCTACGAGCAGTACTTC
CDR3aa: CAIGGPGSYEQYF

d_gene: .
j_gene: TRBJ1-1
v_gene: TRBV9
CDR3nt: TGTGCCAGCAGCGATGGTGGAATCGCTGAAGCTTTCTTT
CDR3aa: CASSDGGIAEAFF

d_gene: .
j_gene: TRBJ2-5
v_gene: TRBV9
CDR3nt: TGTGCCAGCAGCCCACGAGCGGAGGAGACCCAGTACTTC
CDR3aa: CASSPRAEETQYF

d_gene: .
j_gene: TRBJ2-7
v_gene: TRBV5-1
CDR3nt: TGCGCCAGCAGCTTGGCGAGTGGCGCCGAGCAGTACTTC
CDR3aa: CASSLASGAEQYF

d_gene: TRBD2
j_gene: TRBJ2-1
v_gene: TRBV18
CDR3nt: TGTGCCAGCTCACCAGTCGGGGGGGCCGATGAGCAGTTCTTC
CDR3aa: CASSPVGGADEQFF

d_gene: .
j_gene: TRBJ2-3
v_gene: TRBV5-6
CDR3nt: TGTGCCAGCAGCTTGGGGTTTGATCGGACACATATCCCTGAGGATACGCAGTATTTT
CDR3aa: CASSLGFDRTHIPEDTQYF

d_gene: .
j_gene: TRBJ2-5
v_gene: TRBV14
CDR3nt: TGTGCCAGCAGCCCTCGGTACCAAGAGACCCAGTACTTC
CDR3aa: CASSPRYQETQYF

d_gene: .
j_gene: TRBJ1-5
v_gene: TRBV15
CDR3nt: TGTGCCACCAGCAGAGATGCTTCCGGGCCCCAGCATTTT
CDR3aa: CATSRDASGPQHF

d_gene: TRBD2
j_gene: TRBJ2-7
v_gene: TRBV2
CDR3nt: TGTGCCAGCAGTGAAGAAAGCGGGGCCTACGAGCAGTACTTC
CDR3aa: CASSEESGAYEQYF

d_gene: TRBD2
j_gene: TRBJ2-3
v_gene: TRBV11-2
CDR3nt: TGTGCCAGCAGCTTATCCTCGGGACTAGCGGGGGATACGCAGTATTTT
CDR3aa: CASSLSSGLAGDTQYF

d_gene: TRBD2
j_gene: TRBJ2-5
v_gene: TRBV27
CDR3nt: TGTGCCAGCAGTTTATATGGCGGGGGGGCCGGAGAGACCCAGTACTTC
CDR3aa: CASSLYGGGAGETQYF

d_gene: TRBD2
j_gene: TRBJ2-5
v_gene: TRBV4-1
CDR3nt: TGCGCCAGCAGCCAAGGGCGAGCGGGGGCGGGGGCTGAGACCCAGTACTTC
CDR3aa: CASSQGRAGAGAETQYF

d_gene: TRBD2
j_gene: TRBJ2-7
v_gene: TRBV9
CDR3nt: TGTGCCAGCAGCGTAGGCGGGGGGGCCGTCGAGCAGTACTTC
CDR3aa: CASSVGGGAVEQYF

d_gene: .
j_gene: TRBJ2-2
v_gene: TRBV28
CDR3nt: TGTGCCAGCAGCCAGAGGGTTGGCGGGGAGCTGTTTTTT
CDR3aa: CASSQRVGGELFF

d_gene: .
j_gene: TRBJ1-6
v_gene: TRBV27
CDR3nt: TGTGCCAGCAGTTTAGTGGGACGGAACTCCTATAATTCACCCCTCCACTTT
CDR3aa: CASSLVGRNSYNSPLHF

d_gene: TRBD2
j_gene: TRBJ2-7
v_gene: TRBV5-1
CDR3nt: TGCGCCAGCAGCTTGCTAGCGGGGGAGCAGTACTTC
CDR3aa: CASSLLAGEQYF

d_gene: .
j_gene: TRBJ2-5
v_gene: TRBV11-2
CDR3nt: TGTGCCGGGGGGGGGCCAGCTCAAGAGACCCAGTACTTC
CDR3aa: CAGGGPAQETQYF

d_gene: TRBD1
j_gene: TRBJ1-2
v_gene: TRBV4-1
CDR3nt: TGCGCCAGCAGCCAAGTACAGGGGGGGGACTATGGCTACACCTTC
CDR3aa: CASSQVQGGDYGYTF

d_gene: TRBD2
j_gene: TRBJ2-2
v_gene: TRBV6-4
CDR3nt: TGTGCCAGTGTAGCGGGGAGAAACACCGGGGAGCTGTTTTTT
CDR3aa: CASVAGRNTGELFF

d_gene: .
j_gene: TRBJ1-1
v_gene: TRBV12-5
CDR3nt: TGTGCTAGTGGTTTGGTACTCGCGTCCGTCTTT
CDR3aa: CASGLVLASVF

d_gene: .
j_gene: TRBJ2-3
v_gene: TRBV18
CDR3nt: TGTGCCAGCTCCCCTCAACAGGGAATCAGCACAGATACGCAGTATTTT
CDR3aa: CASSPQQGISTDTQYF

d_gene: .
j_gene: TRBJ1-2
v_gene: TRBV4-3
CDR3nt: TGCGCCAGCAGCCAAGATCGCGGCAGGGTGAGCGGTGGCTACACCTTC
CDR3aa: CASSQDRGRVSGGYTF

d_gene: .
j_gene: TRBJ1-1
v_gene: TRBV5-4
CDR3nt: TGTGCCAGCAGCCCGGGGATCCTCCACACTGAAGCTTTCTTT
CDR3aa: CASSPGILHTEAFF

d_gene: TRBD1
j_gene: TRBJ1-1
v_gene: TRBV7-9
CDR3nt: TGTGCCAGCAGCCAAGGGACAGGTCGCACTGAAGCTTTCTTT
CDR3aa: CASSQGTGRTEAFF

d_gene: .
j_gene: TRBJ1-2
v_gene: TRBV4-1
CDR3nt: TGCGCCAGCAGCCAAGGGGACACCGGCTACACCTTC
CDR3aa: CASSQGDTGYTF

d_gene: .
j_gene: TRBJ2-5
v_gene: TRBV7-9
CDR3nt: TGTGCCAGCAGCTTATTTGATTCAGGGATTGAGACCCAGTACTTC
CDR3aa: CASSLFDSGIETQYF

d_gene: .
j_gene: TRBJ1-2
v_gene: TRBV9
CDR3nt: TGTGCCAGTTGGGGCGGCATCTATGGCTACACCTTC
CDR3aa: CASWGGIYGYTF

d_gene: TRBD2
j_gene: TRBJ2-1
v_gene: TRBV18
CDR3nt: TGTGCCAGCTCACCGTCGGGGGGGGAGTACAATGAGCAGTTCTTC
CDR3aa: CASSPSGGEYNEQFF

d_gene: .
j_gene: TRBJ2-3
v_gene: TRBV4-1
CDR3nt: TGCGCCAGCAGCCTGATCGGGGTCGCGGATACGCAGTATTTT
CDR3aa: CASSLIGVADTQYF